The rows below give T cell receptor beta chains drawn from one sample of a study of blood T cells in healthy people across ages. TCRdb fed the 5' RACE reads into MiXCR, producing one record per CDR3 protein. The profile shows 1.5 million to 2 million distinct CDR3 sequences, under 30% of them singletons. Sequencing was performed on blood. All receptors derive from a woman aged 30 to 39 in good health. Each CDR3 is given with its conserved first and last residue. D genes are given only for firm matches. The size field is filled for only some rows; it gives once, few, many or a size class.

j_call | v_call | clone_size | d_call | cdr3_nt | cdr3_aa
TRBJ2-7 | TRBV12-3/TRBV12-4 | many | - | TGTGCCAGCACCCACAAGGGGGGTCCAGCCGAGCAGTACTTC | CASTHKGGPAEQYF
TRBJ1-5 | TRBV7-9 | - | TRBD1 | TGTGCCAGCAGCTTAGTACAGGGGGCAAGGAATCAGCCCCAGCATTTT | CASSLVQGARNQPQHF
TRBJ2-1 | TRBV7-2 | many | TRBD1 | TGTGCCAGCAGCCCCGGGACAGGGACCTACAATGAGCAGTTCTTC | CASSPGTGTYNEQFF
TRBJ2-3 | TRBV10-3 | many | TRBD2 | TGTGCCATCAGCCCGGTGAGCGGGAGATTGACAGATACGCAGTATTTT | CAISPVSGRLTDTQYF
TRBJ2-1 | TRBV7-3 | many | TRBD1 | TGTGCCAGCTATGGACAGGGGGAGGGCAATGAGCAGTTCTTC | CASYGQGEGNEQFF
TRBJ2-7 | TRBV7-9 | few | - | TGTGCCAGCAGCCCGCCGGGACTCCTTCTCGAGCAGTACTTC | CASSPPGLLLEQYF
TRBJ2-3 | TRBV5-1 | - | TRBD1 | TGCGCCAGCAGCTTTCGACAGGGTGGGTCAGATACGCAGTATTTT | CASSFRQGGSDTQYF
TRBJ2-4 | TRBV10-3 | - | TRBD1 | TGTGCCATCAGTGAGTCGGGACAGGGAGCCAAAAACATTCAGTACTTC | CAISESGQGAKNIQYF
TRBJ2-5 | TRBV24-1 | - | - | TGTGCCACCAGTGAACCCCCGGGACCGGTGGGAGAGACCCAGTACTTC | CATSEPPGPVGETQYF
TRBJ2-2 | TRBV20-1 | - | - | TGCAGTGCTATCGATGTGGAGGTTGGGACCGGGGAGCTGTTTTTT | CSAIDVEVGTGELFF
TRBJ2-3 | TRBV20-1 | - | TRBD2 | TGCAGTGCTAGAGTGGGGACTAGAGGCACAGATACGCAGTATTTT | CSARVGTRGTDTQYF
TRBJ2-1 | TRBV11-2 | - | TRBD1 | TGTGCCAGCAGCTGGGACAGGGCGGACTACAATGAGCAGTTCTTC | CASSWDRADYNEQFF
TRBJ2-3 | TRBV7-2 | few | - | TGTGCCAGCGGGGTAGTTGCCGATACGCAGTATTTT | CASGVVADTQYF
TRBJ2-3 | TRBV20-1 | few | TRBD2 | TGCAGTGCTAGTTCCCCGGGACTAGCGGGGGGAACCACAGATACGCAGTATTTT | CSASSPGLAGGTTDTQYF
TRBJ2-1 | TRBV10-3 | few | TRBD2 | TGTGCCATCAGTGAGTCGGGTGCGGGAGTAGGAAATGAGCAGTTCTTC | CAISESGAGVGNEQFF
TRBJ2-1 | TRBV11-2 | few | TRBD2 | TGTGCCAGCAGCTTATTGGTAGCGGGATATAAGAATGAGCAGTTCTTC | CASSLLVAGYKNEQFF
TRBJ2-3 | TRBV9 | - | - | TGTGCCAGCAGCGCACAGGGTCCCTCAGATACGCAGTATTTT | CASSAQGPSDTQYF
TRBJ1-4 | TRBV4-3 | - | - | TGCGCCAGCAGCCAAGATACAGTGGGAAAACTGTTTTTT | CASSQDTVGKLFF
TRBJ2-1 | TRBV27 | - | - | TGTGCCAACAGTTTATCTAGGGGGTCCTCCTACAATGAGCAGTTCTTC | CANSLSRGSSYNEQFF
TRBJ2-3 | TRBV5-1 | - | TRBD1 | TGCGCCAGCAGCCTGACGGTGGGACAGGGGACAGATACGCAGTATTTT | CASSLTVGQGTDTQYF
TRBJ1-5 | TRBV30 | few | - | TGTGCCTGGAGTGAACAGGTCCGCAATCAGCCCCAGCATTTT | CAWSEQVRNQPQHF
TRBJ2-1 | TRBV11-2 | few | TRBD2 | TGTGCCAGCAGCTTGAAACCGGGGAGGGTAGACAATGAGCAGTTCTTC | CASSLKPGRVDNEQFF